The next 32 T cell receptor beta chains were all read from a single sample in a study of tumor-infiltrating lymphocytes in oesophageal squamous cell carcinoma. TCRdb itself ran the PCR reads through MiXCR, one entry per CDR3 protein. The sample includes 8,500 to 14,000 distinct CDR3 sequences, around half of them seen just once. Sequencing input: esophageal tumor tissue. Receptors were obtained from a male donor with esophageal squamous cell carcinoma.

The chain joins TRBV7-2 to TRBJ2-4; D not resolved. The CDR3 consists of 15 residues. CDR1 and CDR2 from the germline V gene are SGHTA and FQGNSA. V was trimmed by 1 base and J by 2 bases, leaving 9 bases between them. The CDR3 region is CASSLDGTTKNIQYF. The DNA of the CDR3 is TGTGCCAGCAGCTTAGATGGCACTACCAAAAACATTCAGTACTTC.

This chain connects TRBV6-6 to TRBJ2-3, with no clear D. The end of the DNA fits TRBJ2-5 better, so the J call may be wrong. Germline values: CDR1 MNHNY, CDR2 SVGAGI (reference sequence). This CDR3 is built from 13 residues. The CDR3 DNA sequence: TGTGCCAGCAGTGTTGAGCGAGGCGAGACCCAGTACTTC. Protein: CASSVERGETQYF.

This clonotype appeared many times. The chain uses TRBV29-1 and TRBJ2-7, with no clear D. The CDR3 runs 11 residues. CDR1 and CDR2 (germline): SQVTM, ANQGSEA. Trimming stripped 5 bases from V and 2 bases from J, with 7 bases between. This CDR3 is CSVRKPYEQYF. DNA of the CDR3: TGCAGCGTTCGGAAACCCTACGAGCAGTACTTC.

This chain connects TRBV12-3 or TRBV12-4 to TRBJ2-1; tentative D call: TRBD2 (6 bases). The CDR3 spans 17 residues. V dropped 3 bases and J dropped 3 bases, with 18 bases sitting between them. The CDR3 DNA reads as TGTGCCAGCAGTTTTGTGTTAGCTAGCGTGTTCTACAATGAGCAGTTCTTC. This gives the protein CASSFVLASVFYNEQFF.

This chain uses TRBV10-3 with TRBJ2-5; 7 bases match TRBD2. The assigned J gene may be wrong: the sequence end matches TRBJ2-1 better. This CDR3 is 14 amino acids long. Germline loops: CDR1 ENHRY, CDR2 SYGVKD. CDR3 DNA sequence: TGTGCCATCAGTAGCGGGGACTTAGCGGGTGAGCAGTTCTTC. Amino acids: CAISSGDLAGEQFF.

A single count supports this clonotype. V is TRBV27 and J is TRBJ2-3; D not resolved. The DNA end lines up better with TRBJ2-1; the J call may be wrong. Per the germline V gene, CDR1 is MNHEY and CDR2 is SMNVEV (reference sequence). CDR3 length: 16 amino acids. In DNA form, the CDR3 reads TGTGCCAGCAGTTCTGGGATCATTAGCTCCTACAATGAGCAGTTCTTC. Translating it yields CASSSGIISSYNEQFF.

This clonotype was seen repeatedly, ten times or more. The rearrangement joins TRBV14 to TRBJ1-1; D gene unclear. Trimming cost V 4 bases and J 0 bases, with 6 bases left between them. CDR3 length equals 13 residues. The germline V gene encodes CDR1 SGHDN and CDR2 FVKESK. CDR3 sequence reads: CASSLSLNTEAFF. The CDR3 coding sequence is TGTGCCAGCAGCCTGAGCCTGAACACTGAAGCTTTCTTT.

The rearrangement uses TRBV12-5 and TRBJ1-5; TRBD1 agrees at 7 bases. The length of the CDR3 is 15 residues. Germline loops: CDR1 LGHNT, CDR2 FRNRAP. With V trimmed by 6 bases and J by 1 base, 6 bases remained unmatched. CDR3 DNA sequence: TGTGCTAGTGGGCTGACAGGGCCGAGCAATCAGCCCCAGCATTTT. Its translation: CASGLTGPSNQPQHF. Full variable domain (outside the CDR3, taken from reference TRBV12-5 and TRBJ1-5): DARVTQTPRHKVTEMGQEVTMRCQPILGHNTVFWYRQTMMQGLELLAYFRNRAPLDDSGMPKDRFSAEMPDATLATLKIQPSEPRDSAVYFCASGLTGPSNQPQHFGDGTRLSIL.

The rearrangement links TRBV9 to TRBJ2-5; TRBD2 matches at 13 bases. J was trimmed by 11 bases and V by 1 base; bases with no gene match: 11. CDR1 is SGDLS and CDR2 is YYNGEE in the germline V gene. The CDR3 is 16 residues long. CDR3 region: CASSVTGLAGNNEQYF. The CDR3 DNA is TGTGCCAGCAGCGTAACGGGACTAGCGGGAAACAATGAGCAGTACTTC.

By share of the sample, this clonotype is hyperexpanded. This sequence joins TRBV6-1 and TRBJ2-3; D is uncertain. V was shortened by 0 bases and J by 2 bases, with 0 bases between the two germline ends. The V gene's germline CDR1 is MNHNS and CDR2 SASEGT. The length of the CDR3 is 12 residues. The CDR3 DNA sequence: TGTGCCAGCAGTGAAGCCACAGATACGCAGTATTTT. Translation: CASSEATDTQYF.

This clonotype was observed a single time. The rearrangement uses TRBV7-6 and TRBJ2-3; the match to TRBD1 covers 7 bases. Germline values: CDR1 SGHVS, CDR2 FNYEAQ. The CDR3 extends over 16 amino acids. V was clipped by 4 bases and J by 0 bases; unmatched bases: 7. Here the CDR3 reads CASSSGQAQSTDTQYF. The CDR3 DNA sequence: TGTGCCAGCAGCTCCGGACAGGCCCAAAGCACAGATACGCAGTATTTT. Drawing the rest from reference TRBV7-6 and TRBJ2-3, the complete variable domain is GAGVSQSPRYKVTKRGQDVALRCDPISGHVSLYWYRQALGQGPEFLTYFNYEAQQDKSGLPNDRFSAERPEGSISTLTIQRTEQRDSAMYRCASSSGQAQSTDTQYFGPGTRLTVL.

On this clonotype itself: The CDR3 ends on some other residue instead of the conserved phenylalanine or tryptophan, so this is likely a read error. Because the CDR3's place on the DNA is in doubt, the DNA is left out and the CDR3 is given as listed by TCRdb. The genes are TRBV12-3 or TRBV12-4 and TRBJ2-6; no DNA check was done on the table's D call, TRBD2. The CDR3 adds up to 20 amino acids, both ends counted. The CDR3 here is CASSSLGASGRYYNEQFFGA.

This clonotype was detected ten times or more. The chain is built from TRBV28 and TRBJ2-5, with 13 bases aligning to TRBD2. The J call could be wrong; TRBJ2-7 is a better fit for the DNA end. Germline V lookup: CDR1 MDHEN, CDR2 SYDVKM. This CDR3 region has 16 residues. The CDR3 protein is CASSPGGLAGFYEQYF. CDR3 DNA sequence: TGTGCCAGCAGTCCAGGGGGACTAGCGGGATTCTACGAGCAGTACTTC.

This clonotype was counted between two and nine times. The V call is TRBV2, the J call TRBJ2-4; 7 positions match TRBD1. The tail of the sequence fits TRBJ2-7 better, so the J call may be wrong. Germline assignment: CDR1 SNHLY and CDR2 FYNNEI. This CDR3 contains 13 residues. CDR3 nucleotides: TGTGCCAGCAGTGGGGACAGATTGTACGAGCAGTACTTC. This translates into CASSGDRLYEQYF.

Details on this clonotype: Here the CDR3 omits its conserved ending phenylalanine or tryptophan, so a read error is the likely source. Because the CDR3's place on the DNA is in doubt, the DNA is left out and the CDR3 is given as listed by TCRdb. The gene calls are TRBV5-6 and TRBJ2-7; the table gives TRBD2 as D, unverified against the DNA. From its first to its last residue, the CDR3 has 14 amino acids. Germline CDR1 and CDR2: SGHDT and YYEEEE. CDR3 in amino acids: CASSLVAEFTPPLS.

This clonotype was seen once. The CDR3 protein is CASSLGQGSEQYF. The CDR3 DNA reads as TGTGCCAGCAGCCTAGGACAGGGCAGCGAGCAGTACTTC. The V gene is TRBV12-3 or TRBV12-4, the J gene TRBJ2-3; 8 positions agree with TRBD1. The DNA end is more similar to TRBJ2-7, so the J call may be wrong. This CDR3 contains 13 residues.

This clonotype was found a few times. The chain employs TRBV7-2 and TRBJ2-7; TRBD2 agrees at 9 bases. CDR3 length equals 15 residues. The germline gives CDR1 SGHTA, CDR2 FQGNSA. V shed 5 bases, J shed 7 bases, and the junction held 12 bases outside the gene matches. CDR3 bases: TGTGCCAGCAGCCCTGGGACTAGCTCCTACAATGAGCAGTACTTC. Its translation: CASSPGTSSYNEQYF.

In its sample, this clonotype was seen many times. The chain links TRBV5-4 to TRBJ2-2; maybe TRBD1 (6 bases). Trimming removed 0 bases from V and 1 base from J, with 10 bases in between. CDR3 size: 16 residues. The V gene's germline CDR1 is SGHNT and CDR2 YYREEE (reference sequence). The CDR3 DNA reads TGTGCCAGCAGCTTGGATCCGGACAGGAACACCGGGGAGCTGTTTTTT. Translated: CASSLDPDRNTGELFF.

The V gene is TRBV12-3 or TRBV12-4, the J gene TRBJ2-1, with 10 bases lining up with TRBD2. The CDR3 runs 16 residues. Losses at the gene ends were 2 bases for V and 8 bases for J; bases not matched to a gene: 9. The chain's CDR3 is CASSLIGLAGVDEQFF. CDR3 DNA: TGTGCCAGCAGTTTAATAGGGCTAGCGGGAGTCGATGAGCAGTTCTTC.

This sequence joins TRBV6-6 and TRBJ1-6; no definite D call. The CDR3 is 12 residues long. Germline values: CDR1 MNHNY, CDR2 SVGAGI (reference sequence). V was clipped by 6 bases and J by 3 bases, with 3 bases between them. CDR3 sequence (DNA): TGTGCCAGCAGCAACTATAATTCACCCCTCCACTTT. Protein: CASSNYNSPLHF.

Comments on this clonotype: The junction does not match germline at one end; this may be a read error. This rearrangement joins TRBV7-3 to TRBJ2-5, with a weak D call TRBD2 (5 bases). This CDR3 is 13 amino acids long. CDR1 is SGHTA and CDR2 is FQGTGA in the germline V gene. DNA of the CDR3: TGTGCCAGCAGCTTAGCACCAGTCGGGGAGCTGTATTTT. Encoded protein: CASSLAPVGELYF.

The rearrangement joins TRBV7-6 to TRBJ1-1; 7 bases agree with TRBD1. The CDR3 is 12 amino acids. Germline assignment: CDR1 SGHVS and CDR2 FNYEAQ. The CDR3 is CNDREGDTEAFF. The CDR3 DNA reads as TGTAATGACAGGGAAGGGGACACTGAAGCTTTCTTT.

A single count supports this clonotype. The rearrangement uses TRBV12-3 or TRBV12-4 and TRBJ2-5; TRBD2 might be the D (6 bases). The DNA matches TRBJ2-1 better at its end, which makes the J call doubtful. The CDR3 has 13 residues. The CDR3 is CASSGGLFNEQFF. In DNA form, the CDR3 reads TGTGCCAGCAGTGGGGGACTTTTCAATGAGCAGTTCTTC.

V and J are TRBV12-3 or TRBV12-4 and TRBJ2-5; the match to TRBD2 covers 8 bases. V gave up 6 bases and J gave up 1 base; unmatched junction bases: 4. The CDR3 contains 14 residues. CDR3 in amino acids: CASRLTSGQETQYF. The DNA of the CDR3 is TGTGCCAGCAGACTAACTAGCGGCCAAGAGACCCAGTACTTC.

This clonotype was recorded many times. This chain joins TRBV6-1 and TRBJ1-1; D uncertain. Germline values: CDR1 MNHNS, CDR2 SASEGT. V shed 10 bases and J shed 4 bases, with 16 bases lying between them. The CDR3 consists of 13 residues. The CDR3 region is CATKRGRSTEAFF. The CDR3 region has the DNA TGTGCCACTAAACGAGGGCGCTCCACTGAAGCTTTCTTT.

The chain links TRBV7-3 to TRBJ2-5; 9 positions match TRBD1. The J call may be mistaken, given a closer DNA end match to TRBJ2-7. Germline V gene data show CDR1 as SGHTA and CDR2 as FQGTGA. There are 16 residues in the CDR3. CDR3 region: CASSLGSGTGSYEQYF. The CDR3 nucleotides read TGTGCCAGCAGCCTAGGGTCAGGGACAGGGAGCTACGAGCAGTACTTC.

The CDR3 loop is CASSQGREVVSNQPQHF. CDR3 sequence (DNA): TGCGCCAGCAGCCAGGGTAGGGAGGTTGTGAGCAATCAGCCCCAGCATTTT. This chain uses TRBV4-1 with TRBJ1-5; no definite D call. The CDR3 consists of 17 residues. Germline assignment: CDR1 MGHRA and CDR2 YSYEKL. The ends were cut back, 3 bases at V and 1 base at J, with 16 bases in the middle.

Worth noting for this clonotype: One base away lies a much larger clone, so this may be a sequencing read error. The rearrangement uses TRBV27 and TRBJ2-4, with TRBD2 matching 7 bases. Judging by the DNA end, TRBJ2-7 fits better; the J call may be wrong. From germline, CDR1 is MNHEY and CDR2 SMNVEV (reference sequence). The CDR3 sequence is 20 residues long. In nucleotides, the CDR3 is TGTGTCAGCAGTCCCCTCGAGAGTAGCGGGCTGAGCTCCCGGCGCGACGAGCAGTACTTC. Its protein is CVSSPLESSGLSSRRDEQYF.

CDR3 protein: CASSPWGGGQAYGYTF. The CDR3 DNA reads TGTGCCAGCAGCCCTTGGGGAGGGGGCCAAGCTTATGGCTACACCTTC. V and J are TRBV4-2 and TRBJ1-2; 7 bases agree with TRBD1. This CDR3 has 16 amino acids. Germline CDR1 LGHNA, CDR2 YNFKEQ. V lost 4 bases and J lost 5; bases outside the gene matches: 13.

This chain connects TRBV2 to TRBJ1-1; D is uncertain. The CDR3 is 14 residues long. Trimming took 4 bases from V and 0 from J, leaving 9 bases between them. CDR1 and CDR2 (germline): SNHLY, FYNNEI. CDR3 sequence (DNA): TGTGCCAGCAGTGCTGGACTTTTGAACACTGAAGCTTTCTTT. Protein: CASSAGLLNTEAFF.

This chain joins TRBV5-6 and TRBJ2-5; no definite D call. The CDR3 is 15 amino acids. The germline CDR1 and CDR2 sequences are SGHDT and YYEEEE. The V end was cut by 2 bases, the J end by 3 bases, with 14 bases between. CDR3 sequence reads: CASSLRVRWKETQYF. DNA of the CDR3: TGTGCCAGCAGCTTACGGGTCAGGTGGAAAGAGACCCAGTACTTC.

DNA for the CDR3: TGTGCCAGCAGTCGGGACTACACTAACAATGAGCAGTTCTTC. This sequence encodes CASSRDYTNNEQFF. The gene calls are TRBV6-1 and TRBJ2-1, with 7 bases lining up with TRBD2. Germline V gene data show CDR1 as MNHNS and CDR2 as SASEGT. V was pared by 5 bases and J by 5 bases, with 6 bases of the junction left unmatched. The CDR3 is made up of 14 amino acids.